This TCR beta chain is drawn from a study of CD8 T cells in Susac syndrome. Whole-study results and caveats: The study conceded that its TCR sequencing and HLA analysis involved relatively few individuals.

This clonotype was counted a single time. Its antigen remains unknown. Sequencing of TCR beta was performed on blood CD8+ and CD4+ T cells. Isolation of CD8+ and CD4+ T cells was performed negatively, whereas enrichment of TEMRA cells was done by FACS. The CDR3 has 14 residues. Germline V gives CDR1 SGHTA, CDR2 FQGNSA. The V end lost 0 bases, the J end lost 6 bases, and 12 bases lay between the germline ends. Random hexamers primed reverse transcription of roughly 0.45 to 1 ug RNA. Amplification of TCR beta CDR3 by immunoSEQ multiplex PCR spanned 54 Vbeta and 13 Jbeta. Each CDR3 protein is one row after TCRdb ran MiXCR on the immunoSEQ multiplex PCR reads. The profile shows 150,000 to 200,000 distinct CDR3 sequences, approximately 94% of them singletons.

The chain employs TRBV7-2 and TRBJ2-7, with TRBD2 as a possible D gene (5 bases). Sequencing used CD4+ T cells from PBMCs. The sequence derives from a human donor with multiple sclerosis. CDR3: CASSLAGDLFEQYF. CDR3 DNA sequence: TGTGCCAGCAGCTTAGCGGGAGACCTCTTCGAGCAGTACTTC.